This T cell receptor beta chain was captured by sequencing in a study of human T cells and chemical hapten exposure. Across the study: Weekly scalp doses of diphenylcyclopropenone were given to patients during the approximately 26-week study.

Using its own MiXCR run on the RACE reads, TCRdb lists one record per CDR3 protein. Among 100,000 or so distinct CDR3 sequences, about 10% were seen once, and the ten largest hold around 2.3%. The CDR3 loop spans 12 amino acids. The V gene lost 5 bases and the J gene lost 0 bases, with 5 bases spanning the gap. Looked up from germline, CDR1 is PRHDT and CDR2 is FYEKMQ (reference sequence). Time point given: patch test 1, 2 weeks after DPC sensitization. As for treatment: therapeutic diphenylcyclopropenone sensitization with weekly scalp DPC. The source material was whole blood, sampled in connection with sensitization to the hapten diphenylcyclopropenone (DPC). The clonotype comes from a man in his forties with alopecia areata. Some clones in this sample may be carry-over from other donors' samples. V and J are TRBV13 and TRBJ2-7, with D hard to call. The CDR3 is CASSVSSYEQYV. CDR3 bases: TGTGCCAGCAGCGTCAGCTCCTACGAGCAGTACGTC.